Listed below are T cell receptor beta chains from one sample, sequenced in a study of metastatic and nonmetastatic thyroid tumors. MiXCR reprocessed the PCR reads for TCRdb. The sample records about 92,000 clones, more than 13% being singletons. Sample: blood. Source of these receptors: a female donor with papillary thyroid cancer or a benign thyroid nodule (not recorded which). Some clones in this sample may be carry-over from other donors' samples. CDR3s include the opening cysteine and the closing phenylalanine or tryptophan. A D gene is named only where the DNA matches it firmly. Rows may omit the clone size; those that give it use once, few, many or a size class.

clone size,J gene,V gene,CDR3 length,D gene,CDR3 DNA,CDR3 protein
medium-sized,TRBJ2-7,TRBV7-2,14,NA,TGTGCCAGCAGCTTAGTTACCGCGGGGCACGAGCAGTACTTC,CASSLVTAGHEQYF
many,TRBJ1-4,TRBV3-1,11,NA,TGTGCCAGCAGCCAAGTTGAAAAACTGTTTTTT,CASSQVEKLFF
many,TRBJ2-5,TRBV7-2,14,NA,TGTGCCAGCAGCCTCGGCTCTTTAGCAGAGACCCAGTACTTC,CASSLGSLAETQYF
many,TRBJ2-1,TRBV28,13,TRBD2,TGTGCCAGCAGTTTACCTAACTTAGCGGGGCAGTTCTTC,CASSLPNLAGQFF
few,TRBJ1-4,TRBV28,15,NA,TGTGCCAGCAGTTCACTCCGAGGAACTAACGAAAAACTGTTTTTT,CASSSLRGTNEKLFF
many,TRBJ1-5,TRBV11-2,14,NA,TGTGCCAGCAGCTTAGGCCCTAGCAATCAGCCCCAGCATTTT,CASSLGPSNQPQHF
many,TRBJ1-2,TRBV4-1,17,TRBD1,TGCGCCAGCAGCCAAGTCTCTAGGGGAACAGGGGACTATGGCTACACCTTC,CASSQVSRGTGDYGYTF
many,TRBJ2-7,TRBV5-5,15,NA,TGTGCCAGCAGCTTGTATGGGGAGGAGTCCTACGAGCAGTACTTC,CASSLYGEESYEQYF
many,TRBJ2-7,TRBV27,13,TRBD2,TGTGCCAGCAGTTTGCGGGGGGGCCTCGAGCAGTACTTC,CASSLRGGLEQYF
many,TRBJ2-2,TRBV6-2/TRBV6-3,16,NA,TGTGCCCTCCTCACCTGGGGGGGGCCGTGGATCGGGGAGCTGTTTTTT,CALLTWGGPWIGELFF
NA,TRBJ2-7,TRBV27,15,TRBD2,TGTGCCAGCAGTCCCCGACTAGCGGGATATTACGAGCAGTACTTC,CASSPRLAGYYEQYF
NA,TRBJ1-1,TRBV11-2,16,NA,TGTGCCAGCAGCTTAAGACGATCCCTCATGAACACTGAAGCTTTCTTT,CASSLRRSLMNTEAFF
many,TRBJ2-3,TRBV4-2,17,NA,TGTGCCAGCAGCCAGGTATCGGGGGCCCCCCTCATTGATACGCAGTATTTT,CASSQVSGAPLIDTQYF
many,TRBJ2-7,TRBV4-1,19,NA,TGCGCCAGCAGCCAATACCCCATCACCGGGCACACCTCCTCCTACGAGCAGTACTTC,CASSQYPITGHTSSYEQYF
many,TRBJ2-3,TRBV30,14,TRBD2,TGTGCCTGGAGTCCCGGGGGGGCCGTAGATACGCAGTATTTT,CAWSPGGAVDTQYF
NA,TRBJ1-6,TRBV20-1,16,NA,TGCAGTGATGGGGCCACTTTCCGGGGAGAAAATTCACCCCTCCACTTT,CSDGATFRGENSPLHF
many,TRBJ1-5,TRBV6-1,17,NA,TGTGCCAGCAGTTTCGGAGGGGGGGTGTGGAGCAATCAGCCCCAGCATTTT,CASSFGGGVWSNQPQHF
NA,TRBJ1-1,TRBV27,15,TRBD1,TGTGCCAGACGCCCAGGGCGGGACAGGGGCAGAGAAGCTTTCTTT,CARRPGRDRGREAFF
many,TRBJ2-5,TRBV6-1,11,NA,TGTGCCAGCACCTACGACAGGTCCCAGTACTTC,CASTYDRSQYF
many,TRBJ2-7,TRBV19,16,NA,TGTGCCAGTAGTCCCGATTCAGGTGCGGATAAGTACGAGCAGTACTTC,CASSPDSGADKYEQYF
many,TRBJ1-2,TRBV6-2/TRBV6-3,15,TRBD1,TGTGCCAGCAGTGTCGGACAGGGAATATACTATGGCTACACCTTC,CASSVGQGIYYGYTF
many,TRBJ2-3,TRBV28,16,NA,TGTGCCAGCAGTTTCGGGAAGGTGGCGGATAGAGATACGCAGTATTTT,CASSFGKVADRDTQYF
once,TRBJ1-2,TRBV18,14,TRBD1,TGTGCCAGCTCACCCGCGACAGGGGCCTATGGCTACACCTTC,CASSPATGAYGYTF
many,TRBJ2-5,TRBV20-1,17,NA,TGCAGTGCTAGAGGCAGTCGGCCTCTATATCACCAAGAGACCCAGTACTTC,CSARGSRPLYHQETQYF
few,TRBJ2-4,TRBV4-1,16,TRBD1,TGCGCCAGCGGTTCAGGACAGGGTTTAGCCAAAAACATTCAGTACTTC,CASGSGQGLAKNIQYF
NA,TRBJ2-3,TRBV14,14,NA,TGTGCCAGCAGCCCTTGGGGGGCCACAGATACGCAGTATTTT,CASSPWGATDTQYF
many,TRBJ1-1,TRBV6-5,13,NA,TGTGCCAGCAGTTACACCGGGAACACTGAAGCTTTCTTT,CASSYTGNTEAFF
many,TRBJ1-1,TRBV11-2,18,NA,TGTGCCAGCAGCTTATCTGGAGTGGTGGTGGCCCAAAACACTGAAGCTTTCTTT,CASSLSGVVVAQNTEAFF
many,TRBJ2-1,TRBV6-2/TRBV6-3,20,NA,TGTGCCAGCAGTTACGGCACGGGTAGGGGTACCGGTGTGTCCTACAATGAGCAGTTCTTC,CASSYGTGRGTGVSYNEQFF
NA,TRBJ2-1,TRBV11-1,16,TRBD1,TGTGCCAGCAGCTTGTGGTCCGGACAGGGCTTCAATGAGCAGTTCTTC,CASSLWSGQGFNEQFF
many,TRBJ2-7,TRBV27,14,NA,TGTGCCAGCAGTTTATTCCCCCGAGGGGACGAGCAGTACTTC,CASSLFPRGDEQYF
many,TRBJ1-1,TRBV7-3,16,NA,TGTGCCAGCAGCTTAAATCTGGCACCACGAGGCACTGAAGCTTTCTTT,CASSLNLAPRGTEAFF
many,TRBJ1-1,TRBV5-1,17,TRBD1,TGCGCCAGCAGCTTCCGCTTTGACAGGGGGCAGAACACTGAAGCTTTCTTT,CASSFRFDRGQNTEAFF
many,TRBJ2-3,TRBV7-8,13,NA,TGTGCCAGCAGCTCCCGGGCGACAGATACGCAGTATTTT,CASSSRATDTQYF
NA,TRBJ2-1,TRBV3-1,15,TRBD1,TGTGCCAGCAGCCCAGGGACAGGGGCCTACAATGAGCAGTTCTTC,CASSPGTGAYNEQFF
NA,TRBJ1-5,TRBV5-1,15,TRBD1,TGCGCCGGCAGCTTGCTGGGACAGAGCAATCAGACCCAGCATTTT,CAGSLLGQSNQTQHF
NA,TRBJ2-6,TRBV19,18,TRBD2,TGTGCCAGTAGTATAAGTAGCGGGGGGGCCGGTGGGACCAACGTCATGACTTTC,CASSISSGGAGGTNVMTF
many,TRBJ2-7,TRBV6-1,15,NA,TGTGCCAGCAGTGAAGAAAATTTGGCCACTTACGAGCAGTACTTC,CASSEENLATYEQYF
many,TRBJ2-1,TRBV10-3,17,TRBD2,TGTGCCATCAGTGAGTCTAAGACTAGCGTCTCCTACAATGAGCAGTTCTTC,CAISESKTSVSYNEQFF
many,TRBJ1-1,TRBV20-1,13,NA,TGCACCCCCTCGGGGACCGAGAACACTGAAGCTTTCTTT,CTPSGTENTEAFF
few,TRBJ2-5,TRBV13,16,TRBD2,TGTGCCAGCAGCTTAGTGGGGACTAGCGGAAAAGAGACCCAGTACTTC,CASSLVGTSGKETQYF
many,TRBJ1-6,TRBV30,14,TRBD1,TGTGCCTGGAGTTTTGGAGCAGGGGGGTCACCCCTCCACTTT,CAWSFGAGGSPLHF
few,TRBJ2-3,TRBV6-1,15,NA,TGTACCAGCAGCCCCAGGGCTGTAGGAACAGATACGCAGTATTTT,CTSSPRAVGTDTQYF
few,TRBJ2-1,TRBV7-2,12,NA,TGTGCCAGCAGCTTCATCGGGGGTGAGCAGTTCTTC,CASSFIGGEQFF
NA,TRBJ2-7,TRBV11-2,14,NA,TGTGCCAGCAGATTAGCGGAGGGAACCTACGAGCAGTACTTT,CASRLAEGTYEQYF